This T cell receptor (beta chain) was recovered during a study of T cell responses to AZD1222 COVID-19 vaccine (dated by TCRdb to the early 2020s). Looking at the study overall: A total of 233 trial participants underwent TCR sequencing, of whom about 210 received two doses of AZD1222 and about 25 received two doses of the MenACWY control vaccine. Trial participants were enrolled by age into subgroups of 18-55, 56-69 and 70-plus years, and around 140, 26 and 57 TCR-sequenced participants, respectively, were included in these subgroups.

Broad study findings and their caveats: Reportedly, almost half of the unique spike-specific TCRs recognized epitopes lying outside the regions that are mutated in the B.1.351 and B.1.1.7 variants. In the small 56-69-year group, the increase in depth fell short of significance, most likely because of low power. Only 5 to 7 AZD1222 recipients were SARS-CoV-2 seropositive at baseline, limiting conclusions about previously exposed vaccinees. Most participants were white British and females outnumbered males, and the authors suggested that clonal diversity may have been underestimated. After two AZD1222 doses, both the breadth and the depth of spike-specific TCRs were significantly higher than at day 0 and than in MenACWY recipients. No day 14 peak-response samples were available, so repertoires were characterized only after the peak T cell response. The vaccine-associated CD4 TCRs covered the entire spike protein, and the dominant responses fell in regions 160-218 and 743-854.

What the time point label conveys for this sample: about 28 days (+/-7) after the second vaccine dose. AZD1222 recipients given second doses at about 4 weeks or at about 12 weeks were pooled, since spike-specific TCR depth and breadth were not found to differ between the two schedules. The vaccinee samples were drawn from two UK trials, COV001 and COV002, one of which was a single-blind randomized controlled phase 2/3 trial testing AZD1222 (ChAdOx1 nCoV-19) in healthy adults. Trial participant PBMC samples were collected at day 0 and day 28 after the second dose for TCRbeta chain sequencing. To note about this clone: Its specific antigen is unknown. Nothing much larger sits one base from this clone, and base qualities are not available.

The germline V gene encodes CDR1 SEHNR and CDR2 FQNEAQ (reference sequence). Unmatched junction bases come to 8, with V trimmed by 0 bases and J by 3 bases. The CDR3 runs 17 amino acids, cysteine and phenylalanine included. Just CDR3 DNA is preserved here, 51 bases in frame from base 1. The CDR3 regions of human TCRbeta chains were analyzed by immunosequencing. Per the source publication's procedure: Repertoire TCRs were checked for matches against a reference library of SARS-CoV-2-specific TCRs that had been generated using the MIRA antigen-specificity platform. Breadth meant the fraction of unique TCRs that were SARS-CoV-2-associated, whereas depth meant the fraction of total T cells that were SARS-CoV-2-associated. Each spike-specific TCR was assigned to its reactive spike region and to a CD4 or CD8 class using the MIRA data. Log10-transformed breadth and depth values were compared by one-way ANOVA with Sidak's multiple comparisons tests. Drawn from immuneACCESS, this table holds only the in-frame rearrangements with V and J called that TCRdb kept. Clones are partly lost; checked studies trace under half to an unresolved V gene and leave the rest unexplained. The V and J calls and clone size are taken from that table; D and trimming were inferred from the DNA. The sample includes 150,000 or so clones, with around 90% observed a single time. The ten largest clonotypes hold around 1% of the sample.

This material consisted of peripheral blood, taken 28 days after the second AZD1222 dose. The TCR comes from an adult who received the AZD1222 COVID-19 vaccine. The chain is encoded by TRBV7-9 joined to TRBJ2-1; TRBD1 aligns with 7 central bases. The DNA is TGTGCCAGCAGCTTAGCCACTGTAGGGGGCCTCTACAATGAGCAGTTCTTC. This is translated as CASSLATVGGLYNEQFF.